These T cell receptor beta chains were read from a single sample in a study of shared clonotypes between healthy human individuals. Repertoires were generated with immunoSEQ multiplex PCR, while TCRdb's copy carries only in-frame clones and drops some. Of some 680,000 clones listed, 73% are singletons. The sample comprised memory CD4+ T cells sorted from blood. Every receptor here comes from a woman in her 30s in good health. CDR3s include the opening cysteine and the closing phenylalanine or tryptophan. D genes are given only for firm matches. Clone size, where shown, is once, few, many, or a class for clones that have expanded.

V,D,J,size,CDR3,DNA
TRBV19,NA,TRBJ2-1,NA,CASSPWGKNNEQFF,TGTGCCAGTAGTCCCTGGGGTAAGAACAATGAGCAGTTCTTC
TRBV28,TRBD1,TRBJ1-2,once,CASSPPTGTGRNFRGYTF,TGTGCCAGCAGTCCCCCCACCGGGACAGGTCGTAATTTTCGTGGCTACACCTTC
TRBV30,NA,TRBJ1-4,NA,CAWSTGMNEKLFF,TGTGCCTGGAGCACGGGGATGAATGAAAAACTGTTTTTT
TRBV18,NA,TRBJ2-7,NA,CASSPSGEEQYF,TGTGCCAGCTCACCATCAGGTGAGGAGCAGTACTTC
TRBV7-3,TRBD2,TRBJ2-3,NA,CASSSPSLAGTDTQYF,TGTGCCAGCAGCTCCCCGTCTCTAGCGGGCACAGATACGCAGTATTTT
TRBV28,TRBD1,TRBJ2-7,NA,CASSFGTGWEQYF,TGTGCCAGCAGTTTTGGGACAGGGTGGGAGCAGTACTTC
TRBV7-9,NA,TRBJ1-1,few,CASSLTSTEAFF,TGTGCCAGCAGCTTAACTAGCACTGAAGCTTTCTTT
TRBV7-8,TRBD2,TRBJ2-1,NA,CASSSPGTSVNEQFF,TGTGCCAGCAGCTCCCCCGGGACTAGCGTCAATGAGCAGTTCTTC
TRBV28,TRBD1,TRBJ1-2,NA,CASRLKFIFKGATGYTF,TGTGCCAGCAGACTAAAATTTATATTCAAGGGGGCGACCGGCTACACCTTC
TRBV28,NA,TRBJ1-2,NA,CASSYEDGYTF,TGTGCCAGCAGTTATGAGGATGGCTACACCTTC
TRBV7-2,NA,TRBJ1-3,NA,CASSFDTGNTIYF,TGTGCCAGCAGCTTCGATACCGGAAACACCATATATTTT
TRBV5-1,NA,TRBJ2-1,few,CASSLVFVSDNEQFF,TGCGCCAGCAGCTTGGTGTTCGTTTCCGACAATGAGCAGTTCTTC
TRBV4-1,NA,TRBJ1-4,NA,CASSHGDRKNEKLFF,TGCGCCAGCAGCCACGGCGACAGGAAAAATGAAAAACTGTTTTTT
TRBV19,TRBD2,TRBJ2-1,NA,CASSIAGTSGIGQFF,TGTGCCAGTAGTATAGCAGGGACTAGCGGGATTGGACAGTTCTTC
TRBV6-1,TRBD1,TRBJ2-2,NA,CASRTGGDTGELFF,TGTGCCAGCAGGACAGGGGGCGACACCGGGGAGCTGTTTTTT
TRBV6-5,NA,TRBJ2-7,NA,CASSPAGKYEQYF,TGTGCCAGCAGTCCTGCGGGCAAATACGAGCAGTACTTC
TRBV29-1,NA,TRBJ1-2,NA,CSVLEAEHYTF,TGCAGCGTTCTAGAAGCTGAACACTACACCTTC
TRBV18,NA,TRBJ1-3,NA,CASSPKDSGNTIYF,TGTGCCAGCTCACCGAAGGACAGTGGAAACACCATATATTTT
TRBV5-1,NA,TRBJ2-7,few,CASSLSFGFSSYEQYF,TGCGCCAGCAGCTTGAGTTTCGGGTTTTCCTCCTACGAGCAGTACTTC
TRBV27,NA,TRBJ2-7,NA,CASSFPDTNSYEQYF,TGTGCCAGCAGTTTCCCTGACACTAACTCCTACGAGCAGTACTTC
TRBV27,TRBD1,TRBJ2-7,NA,CASSLLGTDDPLGQYF,TGTGCCAGCAGTTTACTAGGGACAGACGATCCCCTTGGGCAGTACTTC
TRBV5-1,TRBD2,TRBJ2-3,NA,CASSLEWREGDTQYF,TGCGCCAGCAGCTTGGAATGGCGGGAGGGAGATACGCAGTATTTT
TRBV19,NA,TRBJ2-1,NA,CASSPGTTYNEQFF,TGTGCCAGTAGTCCAGGGACAACCTACAATGAGCAGTTCTTC
TRBV19,NA,TRBJ1-5,few,CAIGGRGNQPQHF,TGTGCCATAGGGGGTCGCGGCAATCAGCCCCAGCATTTT